The 17 T cell receptor beta chains below were found in one sample sequenced in a study of cytomegalovirus exposure and HLA in healthy donors. Both 60 Vbeta primers and 13 Jbeta primers went into the PCR. Measured with immunoSEQ multiplex PCR; TCRdb has only the in-frame clones, and not every one. The repertoire holds some 85,000 clones, with roughly 80% as singletons. Sequenced: PBMCs. These receptors were collected from a man aged 35 to 55 in good health and CMV-seronegative.

The sample holds one count of this clone. The rearrangement uses TRBV2 and TRBJ1-1, with TRBD1 matching 8 bases. J was trimmed by 2 bases and V by 8 bases; bases with no gene match: 4. Looked up from germline, CDR1 is SNHLY and CDR2 is FYNNEI. This CDR3 is 13 amino acids long. In nucleotides, the CDR3 is TGTGCCAGCGACAGGGGCTTAAACACTGAAGCTTTCTTT. Translated, it gives CASDRGLNTEAFF. Variable domain in full (rest from reference TRBV2 and TRBJ1-1): EPEVTQTPSHQVTQMGQEVILRCVPISNHLYFYWYRQILGQKVEFLVSFYNNEISEKSEIFDDQFSVERPDGSNFTLKIRSTKLEDSAMYFCASDRGLNTEAFFGQGTRLTVV.

This clone was picked up a small number of times. V is TRBV14 and J is TRBJ1-6; tentative D call: TRBD1 (6 bases). CDR1 is SGHDN, CDR2 FVKESK, per germline. Trimming shortened V by 0 bases and J by 10 bases, and 13 bases separated the two germline ends. CDR3 size: 15 residues. This CDR3 is CASSQEVTGLSPLHF. In nucleotides, the CDR3 is TGTGCCAGCAGCCAAGAGGTAACAGGGCTGTCACCCCTCCACTTT.

J is TRBJ1-1 and V is TRBV4-3; 7 bases map to TRBD1. From germline, CDR1 is LGHNA and CDR2 YSLEER. This CDR3 is built from 13 residues. With 5 bases clipped from V and 3 bases from J, the junction kept 3 bases outside the gene matches. This CDR3 reads CASSYRGYTEAFF. CDR3 nucleotide sequence: TGCGCCAGCAGCTACAGGGGCTACACTGAAGCTTTCTTT.

This clone is a singleton in its sample. The chain links TRBV28 to TRBJ1-2; no clear D gene. V lost 2 bases to trimming and J lost 4 bases, with 11 bases between them. Germline values: CDR1 MDHEN, CDR2 SYDVKM. The CDR3 runs 14 residues. This CDR3 is CASSLGGLIYGYTF. The CDR3 nucleotides are TGTGCCAGCAGTTTAGGCGGCCTGATCTATGGCTACACCTTC.

The chain couples TRBV4-3 to TRBJ2-3, with 10 bases that match TRBD2. The CDR3 runs to 18 residues. Germline-derived CDR1 and CDR2 are LGHNA and YSLEER. V trimming: 0 bases; J trimming: 3 bases; junction bases outside the gene matches: 9. This CDR3 reads CASSQDMSSGGRTDTQYF. In DNA, the CDR3 is TGCGCCAGCAGCCAAGATATGAGTAGCGGGGGGAGGACAGATACGCAGTATTTT.

The V call is TRBV5-4, the J call TRBJ2-3; 9 bases map to TRBD2. Trimming cost V 7 bases and J 0 bases; bases outside gene matches: 3. The CDR3 length is 14 residues. The V gene's germline CDR1 is SGHNT and CDR2 YYREEE (reference sequence). CDR3 in DNA: TGTGCCAGCGGCGGGGGGGGGAGCACAGATACGCAGTATTTT. Amino acid sequence: CASGGGGSTDTQYF. The whole variable domain, filled in from reference TRBV5-4 and TRBJ2-3, reads ETGVTQSPTHLIKTRGQQVTLRCSSQSGHNTVSWYQQALGQGPQFIFQYYREEENGRGNFPPRFSGLQFPNYSSELNVNALELDDSALYLCASGGGGSTDTQYFGPGTRLTVL.

V gene TRBV4-2 combines with J gene TRBJ2-5, with D possibly matching TRBD1 (7 bases). CDR3 length equals 16 residues. Per the germline V gene, CDR1 is LGHNA and CDR2 is YNFKEQ. The V end was cut by 3 bases, the J end by 5 bases, with 19 bases between. The CDR3 protein is CASSHQGGGSVETQYF. In nucleotides, the CDR3 is TGTGCCAGCAGCCACCAGGGGGGCGGATCTGTTGAGACCCAGTACTTC.

This clone was recorded a few times. The rearrangement links TRBV15 to TRBJ2-3; D is possibly TRBD2 (5 bases). Per the germline V gene, CDR1 is LNHNV and CDR2 is YYDKDF (reference sequence). Trimming took 5 bases from V and 6 from J, leaving 21 bases between them. The CDR3 is made up of 16 amino acids. CDR3 in DNA: TGTGCCACCAGCGGGAGAGGACGCATGGGTTCGGATACGCAGTATTTT. Protein sequence: CATSGRGRMGSDTQYF.

This chain links TRBV5-1 with TRBJ2-7; no firm D call. This CDR3 spans 13 amino acids. Per germline, CDR1 SGHRS and CDR2 YFSETQ. The V gene lost 4 bases and the J gene lost 0 bases, with 8 bases spanning the gap. The CDR3 sequence is CASSKTVSYEQYF. In nucleotides, the CDR3 is TGCGCCAGCAGCAAGACTGTCTCCTACGAGCAGTACTTC.

This chain links TRBV27 with TRBJ2-2; TRBD1 matches at 7 bases. J was trimmed by 6 bases and V by 4 bases; bases with no gene match: 5. This CDR3 comprises 14 residues. Germline V gene data show CDR1 as MNHEY and CDR2 as SMNVEV (reference sequence). The CDR3 loop reads CASSYRGPSGELFF. The DNA for the CDR3 is TGTGCCAGCAGTTATAGGGGGCCGTCCGGGGAGCTGTTTTTT.

The chain joins TRBV5-5 to TRBJ2-1; tentatively, D is TRBD1 (7 bases). Germline V gene sequence: CDR1 SGHKS, CDR2 YYEKEE (reference sequence). The CDR3 loop spans 15 amino acids. V was cut by 3 bases and J by 3 bases, with 13 bases left in between. CDR3 in DNA: TGTGCCAGCAGCTATCAGGGGGGCAGCTACAATGAGCAGTTCTTC. It yields the protein CASSYQGGSYNEQFF.

This clone was detected only a few times. The CDR3 region has the DNA TGTGCCAGCAGGCGGGGAGGGTACGAGCAGTACTTC. Encoded protein: CASRRGGYEQYF. The chain uses TRBV25-1 and TRBJ2-7; 7 nucleotides line up with TRBD2. The germline V gene has CDR1 MGHDK and CDR2 SYGVNS. This CDR3 contains 12 residues. The V gene end was trimmed by 6 bases and the J gene end by 4 bases; junction bases not matched to a gene: 3.

The chain uses TRBV6-1 and TRBJ2-5; D perhaps matches TRBD2 (5 bases). V lost 4 bases to trimming and J lost 4 bases, with 13 bases between them. The CDR3 has 14 residues. Germline assignment: CDR1 MNHNS and CDR2 SASEGT. The CDR3 protein is CASSGLGRGETQYF. The CDR3 DNA is TGTGCCAGCAGTGGATTAGGCCGGGGAGAGACCCAGTACTTC.

The chain uses TRBV7-3 and TRBJ2-1; TRBD2 aligns across 11 bases. The junction had 0 bases not matched to a gene; V was cut back by 3 bases and J by 2 bases. CDR3 size: 15 residues. Germline V gene sequence: CDR1 SGHTA, CDR2 FQGTGA. CDR3 nucleotides: TGTGCCAGCAGCTTTAGCGGGGGGGCCTACAATGAGCAGTTCTTC. Residues: CASSFSGGAYNEQFF. Using reference TRBV7-3 and TRBJ2-1 for the parts outside the CDR3, the full variable domain is GAGVSQTPSNKVTEKGKYVELRCDPISGHTALYWYRQSLGQGPEFLIYFQGTGAADDSGLPNDRFFAVRPEGSVSTLKIQRTERGDSAVYLCASSFSGGAYNEQFFGPGTRLTVL.

Only one count was recorded for this clone. The J gene is TRBJ2-5, the V gene TRBV30; TRBD2 aligns across 8 bases. Germline V CDR1 and CDR2: GTSNPN, SVGIG (reference sequence). The CDR3 extends over 15 amino acids. Germline trimming cut 7 bases from V and 6 bases from J; bases unmatched to any gene: 16. DNA of the CDR3: TGTGCCTCCTTGGTGGGCGGGGGGCCTGCAAAGACCCAGTACTTC. The encoded protein is CASLVGGGPAKTQYF.

The chain joins TRBV19 to TRBJ1-2, with D maybe TRBD1 (6 bases). Germline values: CDR1 LNHDA, CDR2 SQIVND (reference sequence). This CDR3 comprises 15 residues. Trimming took 4 bases from V and 4 from J, leaving 16 bases between them. The CDR3 coding sequence is TGTGCCAGTAGTAATACAGGGATGAGAGGCTATGGCTACACCTTC. Its protein is CASSNTGMRGYGYTF.

The gene calls are TRBV6-5 and TRBJ2-3; D is perhaps TRBD1 (6 bases). This CDR3 contains 15 residues. The germline V gene encodes CDR1 MNHEY and CDR2 SVGAGI. Trimming left V 4 bases short and J 3 bases short, with 14 bases between. The CDR3 nucleotides are TGTGCCAGCAGTTCCAGGACAGACCATACAGATACGCAGTATTTT. Translating it yields CASSSRTDHTDTQYF.